This is a list of T cell receptor beta chains from one sample in a study of regulatory T cells in long-lasting Graves disease. TCRdb passed the multiplex PCR reads through MiXCR, listing each CDR3 protein once. Altogether fewer than 550,000 distinct CDR3 sequences are present, over 15% being singletons, with the ten largest covering less than 30%. Another study also made use of these data, one on T cells in Graves' hyperthyroidism and ophthalmopathy.

This specimen was peripheral blood mononuclear cells (PBMCs), taken at new diagnosis, from a patient treated with antithyroid drugs. The receptor set was obtained from a woman aged 18-29 years with Graves disease. The CDR3 runs from the conserved cysteine through the conserved F or W. The D gene is left open where the match is weak. Not every row has a clone size; where given, it reads once, few, many or a size class.

>TRBJ2-3|NA|TRBV3-1|NA
TGTGCCAGCAGCCAAGGGTACGGCACAGATACGCAGTATTTT
CASSQGYGTDTQYF
>TRBJ2-3|NA|TRBV11-2|many
TGTGCCAGCAGCCCTAGGCCGTGGGGCAGGTTGGCTTCAGATACGCAGTATTTT
CASSPRPWGRLASDTQYF
>TRBJ2-7|TRBD2|TRBV5-1|NA
TGCGCCAGCAGCTTGGCGGTGACTAGCGGGAGACCCTACGAGCAGTACTTC
CASSLAVTSGRPYEQYF
>TRBJ1-2|NA|TRBV9|NA
TGTGCCAGCAGCGCAAATGACGGAGATGGCTACACCTTC
CASSANDGDGYTF
>TRBJ2-1|TRBD2|TRBV11-3|NA
TGTGCCAGCAGCCAGAGACTAGCGGGAGGGTGGAATGAGCAGTTCTTC
CASSQRLAGGWNEQFF
>TRBJ2-1|TRBD2|TRBV20-1|many
TGCAGTGCTAGCCTCCCGGGACTAGGGTCCTACAATGAGCAGTTCTTC
CSASLPGLGSYNEQFF
>TRBJ2-1|NA|TRBV12-3/TRBV12-4|NA
TGTGCCAGCAGTCCGGGGAGAACCTACAATGAGCAGTTCTTC
CASSPGRTYNEQFF
>TRBJ1-5|TRBD1|TRBV20-1|NA
TGCAGTGCTACTCTCTCAGGGACAGAGTACAATCAGCCCCAGCATTTT
CSATLSGTEYNQPQHF
>TRBJ1-2|NA|TRBV29-1|few
TGCAGCGTTGGCCCTGAAAATGGCTACACCTTC
CSVGPENGYTF
>TRBJ1-5|NA|TRBV7-2|many
TGTGCCAGCAGCTCCCGGGCCGGCAATCAGCCCCAGCATTTT
CASSSRAGNQPQHF
>TRBJ2-1|NA|TRBV6-2/TRBV6-3|many
TGTGCCAGCAGTCTCGGACTCCTCTACAATGAGCAGTTCTTC
CASSLGLLYNEQFF
>TRBJ2-7|TRBD1|TRBV20-1|many
TGCAGTGCACGACAGGGGGCGGGGGAGCAGTACTTC
CSARQGAGEQYF
>TRBJ2-1|NA|TRBV15|few
TGTGCCACCAGCAGAGACGAAGGTACGGAGCAGTTCTTC
CATSRDEGTEQFF
>TRBJ1-5|TRBD1|TRBV20-1|many
TGCAGTGCTAGAGGGAATACAGGGGGCGACCAGCCCCAGCATTTT
CSARGNTGGDQPQHF
>TRBJ2-1|TRBD1|TRBV6-1|many
TGTGCCAGCAGTGAATGGAGACAGGGACCAGACAATGAGCAGTTCTTC
CASSEWRQGPDNEQFF
>TRBJ1-5|TRBD1|TRBV28|many
TGTGCCAGCAGTAAGGGGGACAGGCCCCTTGGTCAGCCCCAGCATTTT
CASSKGDRPLGQPQHF
>TRBJ1-5|TRBD1|TRBV2|many
TGTGCCAGCAGTCCCCAGGGGGCTAGCAATCAGCCCCAGCATTTT
CASSPQGASNQPQHF
>TRBJ2-1|NA|TRBV20-1|many
TGCAGCCTTAACAGGGGAGGGGGGTCCTACAATGAGCAGTTCTTC
CSLNRGGGSYNEQFF
>TRBJ2-3|NA|TRBV7-3|many
TGTGCCAGCAGCCCAAACGGACGTGTCCCTGATACGCAGTATTTT
CASSPNGRVPDTQYF
>TRBJ2-1|TRBD2|TRBV15|many
TGTGCCACCAGCAGAGACGGGAGGGCCTATGAGCAGTTCTTC
CATSRDGRAYEQFF
>TRBJ2-2|NA|TRBV6-5|NA
TGTGCCAGCAGTTGCCCAACTAGTTCCGGGGAGCTGTTTTTT
CASSCPTSSGELFF
>TRBJ2-7|TRBD1|TRBV29-1|NA
TGCAGCGTTACTAGGCCCGTCGGGACAGGCTACGAGCAGTACTTC
CSVTRPVGTGYEQYF
>TRBJ2-1|TRBD2|TRBV10-3|NA
TGTGCCATCCTAGCGGAGGGAGGGGATGAGCAGTTCTTC
CAILAEGGDEQFF
>TRBJ2-1|TRBD2|TRBV5-1|NA
TGCGCCAGCAGCTTGGAGGGACTAGCGGAGCACTACAATGAGCAGTTCTTC
CASSLEGLAEHYNEQFF
>TRBJ2-7|TRBD1|TRBV20-1|many
TGCAGTGCTAGGGACCGGGACAGGGAGAACCCAGCAAGGTACGAGCAGTACTTC
CSARDRDRENPARYEQYF
>TRBJ1-1|TRBD1|TRBV10-2|NA
TGCGCCAGCAGTACCACAGGGGGCTCTGAAGCTTTCTTT
CASSTTGGSEAFF
>TRBJ2-2|NA|TRBV12-3/TRBV12-4|few
TGTGCCAGCATGCTAGCGCAGAACACCGGGGAGCTGTTTTTT
CASMLAQNTGELFF
>TRBJ2-7|TRBD2|TRBV7-2|many
TGTGCCAGCAGCCCACGGGGGGCCTACGAGCAGTACTTC
CASSPRGAYEQYF
>TRBJ1-3|NA|TRBV28|NA
TGTGCCAGCAGTTTTGGGAGAAACACCATATATTTT
CASSFGRNTIYF
>TRBJ2-1|TRBD2|TRBV20-1|many
TGCAGTGCTAGTCAACTAGCGTCGTACAATGAGCAGTTCTTC
CSASQLASYNEQFF
>TRBJ2-7|TRBD2|TRBV5-6|NA
TGTGCCAGCAGCTTATTTAGCCTAGCGGGAGCCTACGAGCAGTACTTC
CASSLFSLAGAYEQYF
>TRBJ2-5|NA|TRBV7-2|many
TGTGCCAGCAGCTTTAACGGGGAAGAGACCCAGTACTTC
CASSFNGEETQYF
>TRBJ2-3|NA|TRBV20-1|NA
TGCAGTGCTCCAGGTATCGCGGGACCTAGCACAGATACGCAGTATTTT
CSAPGIAGPSTDTQYF
>TRBJ1-4|NA|TRBV5-1|many
TGCGCCAGAAAGAGGAGGGGTAGAGAAAAACTGTTTTTT
CARKRRGREKLFF
>TRBJ1-6|TRBD1|TRBV7-9|NA
TGTGCCAGCAGGCCCGGGACAGATAATTCACCCCTCCGCTTT
CASRPGTDNSPLRF
>TRBJ2-1|NA|TRBV6-2/TRBV6-3|many
TGTGCCAGCAGTCGCCCCCTTAGCGGAGGTATTGGTAATGAGCAGTTCTTC
CASSRPLSGGIGNEQFF
>TRBJ1-2|NA|TRBV28|many
TGTGCCAGCAATCGGGGCCGCGGTAGTGGCTACACCTTC
CASNRGRGSGYTF
>TRBJ2-1|NA|TRBV12-3/TRBV12-4|many
TGTGCCAGCGTGACGGACCTAAATGAGCAGTTCTTC
CASVTDLNEQFF
>TRBJ2-1|TRBD2|TRBV11-2|NA
TGTGCCAGCAGCTCTGACTTGGGCGGGAGTGGCAATGAGCAGTTCTTC
CASSSDLGGSGNEQFF
>TRBJ2-1|TRBD2|TRBV11-2|NA
TGTGCCAGCAGCTTAGGTCTAGCGGGAGGGCCCCCCTACAATGAGCAGTTCTTC
CASSLGLAGGPPYNEQFF
>TRBJ2-4|NA|TRBV7-9|many
TGTGCCAGCAGCTTAGCGCGGCAGGGGAATAACATTCAGTACTTC
CASSLARQGNNIQYF
>TRBJ2-1|TRBD2|TRBV11-1|NA
TGCGCCAGCAGCCAAGAAGGAAGCGGGAGGAGTAATGAGCAGTTCTTC
CASSQEGSGRSNEQFF
>TRBJ1-4|NA|TRBV12-3/TRBV12-4|few
TGTGCCAGCAGTCCCCTTGGACGGACGGGGGGTGAAAAACTGTTTTTT
CASSPLGRTGGEKLFF
>TRBJ1-1|TRBD1|TRBV30|many
TGTGCCTGGGGACAGGGAATTCCCACTGAAGCTTTCTTT
CAWGQGIPTEAFF
>TRBJ1-2|NA|TRBV2|many
TGTGCCACCCATTGGATATTTGACTATGGCTACACCTTC
CATHWIFDYGYTF
>TRBJ2-7|NA|TRBV12-3/TRBV12-4|many
TGTGCCAGCAGCGCTTCTCTCGCGCCCAGGGTTGAGCAGTACTTC
CASSASLAPRVEQYF
>TRBJ2-1|NA|TRBV28|many
TGTGCCAGCAGTTTCCAGTGGCCCTACAATGAGCAGTTCTTC
CASSFQWPYNEQFF
>TRBJ2-2|NA|TRBV3-1|NA
TGTGCCAGCAGCCAAGAGGCATTTCTTAACACCGGGGAGCTGTTTTTT
CASSQEAFLNTGELFF
>TRBJ2-3|TRBD2|TRBV9|NA
TGTGCCAGCAGCGTGCAAGCGGGAAGAACAGATACGCAGTATTTT
CASSVQAGRTDTQYF
>TRBJ2-3|NA|TRBV20-1|many
TGCAGTGCTAGAGATGCTAGCGGCACAGATACGCAGTATTTT
CSARDASGTDTQYF
>TRBJ2-5|NA|TRBV20-1|many
TGCAGTGCTAGACCCAACATGGAGACCCAGTACTTC
CSARPNMETQYF
>TRBJ1-6|NA|TRBV20-1|many
TGCAGTGCTACAACAGGGTTTAATTCACCCCTCCACTTT
CSATTGFNSPLHF
>TRBJ2-2|TRBD2|TRBV9|NA
TGTGCCAGCAGCGTTCTAACTAGCGGGAGAAACACCGGGGAGCTGTTTTTT
CASSVLTSGRNTGELFF
>TRBJ1-5|NA|TRBV27|many
TGTGCCAGCAGTTTTTGGAATCAGCCCCAGCATTTT
CASSFWNQPQHF
>TRBJ2-2|NA|TRBV11-2|NA
TGTGCCAGCACTGGCGGGGAGCTGTTTTTT
CASTGGELFF
>TRBJ2-3|NA|TRBV11-2|many
TGTGCCAGCAGCACGGCAGATACGCAGTATTTT
CASSTADTQYF
>TRBJ2-2|TRBD1|TRBV20-1|NA
TGCAGTGCTAGAGATCGGACAGGGTTCACCGGGGAGCTGTTTTTT
CSARDRTGFTGELFF